This record looks at one TCR beta chain sequence and its context. Its antigen is not identified. These data originate in a study of lymphopenia after photon versus proton radiotherapy. TCRdb's copy holds only in-frame clones and misses some; the assay was immunoSEQ multiplex PCR. This table has roughly 40,000 clones, approximately 86% appearing once. Study-wide points: Proton therapy kept repertoires fairly stable, unlike photons, which gained effector/memory cells. Post-nadir diversity loss with photons came from oligoclonal expansion, particularly CD8+ Temra cells. Larger post-nadir TCR diversity loss correlated inversely with survival in deceased patients.

The clonotype originates from a woman in her 70s with pancreatic cancer. Some clones in this sample may be carry-over from other donors' samples. Here the sequenced sample was peripheral blood, taken from a patient treated with proton-based radiotherapy.

In DNA form, the CDR3 reads TGTGCCAGCAGCGAGACCGCTAGCGGAAGCCGGGGGCAGTACTTC. Amino acids: CASSETASGSRGQYF. The gene calls are TRBV9 and TRBJ2-7, with 7 bases matching TRBD2. The CDR3 is 15 amino acids. V dropped 3 bases and J dropped 9; count of bases not matched to a gene: 15. Germline CDR1 is SGDLS and CDR2 is YYNGEE.